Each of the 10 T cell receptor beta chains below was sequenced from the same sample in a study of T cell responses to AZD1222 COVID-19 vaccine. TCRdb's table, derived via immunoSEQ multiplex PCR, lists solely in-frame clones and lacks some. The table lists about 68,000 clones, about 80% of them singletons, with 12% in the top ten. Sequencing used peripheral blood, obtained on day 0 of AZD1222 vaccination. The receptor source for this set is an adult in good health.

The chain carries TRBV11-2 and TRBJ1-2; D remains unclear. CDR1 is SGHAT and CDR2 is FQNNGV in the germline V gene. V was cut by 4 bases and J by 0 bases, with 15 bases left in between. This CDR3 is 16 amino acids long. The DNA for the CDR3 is TGTGCCAGCAGCTCAATCTTCAGGACCTCTAACTATGGCTACACCTTC. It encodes CASSSIFRTSNYGYTF.

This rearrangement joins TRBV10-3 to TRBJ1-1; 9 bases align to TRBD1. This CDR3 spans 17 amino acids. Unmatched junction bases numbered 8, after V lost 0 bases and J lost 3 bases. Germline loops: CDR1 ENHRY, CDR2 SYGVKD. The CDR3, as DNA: TGTGCCATCAGTGAGTCGGGGGACAGGGAGGTGGACACTGAAGCTTTCTTT. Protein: CAISESGDREVDTEAFF.

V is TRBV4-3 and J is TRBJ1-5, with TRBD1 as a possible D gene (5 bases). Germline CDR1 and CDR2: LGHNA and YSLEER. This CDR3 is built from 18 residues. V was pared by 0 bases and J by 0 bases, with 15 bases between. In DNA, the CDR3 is TGCGCCAGCAGCCAAGATTCGGGTCAGGGCCATAGCAATCAGCCCCAGCATTTT. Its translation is CASSQDSGQGHSNQPQHF.

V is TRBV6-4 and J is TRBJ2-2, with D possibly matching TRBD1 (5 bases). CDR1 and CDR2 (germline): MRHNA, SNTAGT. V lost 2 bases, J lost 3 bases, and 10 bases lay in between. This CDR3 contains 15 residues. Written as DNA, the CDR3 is TGTGCCAGCAGTGACGGCAGGGAAGACACCGGGGAGCTGTTTTTT. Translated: CASSDGREDTGELFF.

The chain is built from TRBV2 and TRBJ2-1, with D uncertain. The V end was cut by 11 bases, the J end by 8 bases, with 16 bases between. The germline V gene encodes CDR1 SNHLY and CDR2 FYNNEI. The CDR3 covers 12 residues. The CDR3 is CAGGYRPHEQFF. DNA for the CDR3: TGTGCCGGCGGATACCGCCCCCATGAGCAGTTCTTC.

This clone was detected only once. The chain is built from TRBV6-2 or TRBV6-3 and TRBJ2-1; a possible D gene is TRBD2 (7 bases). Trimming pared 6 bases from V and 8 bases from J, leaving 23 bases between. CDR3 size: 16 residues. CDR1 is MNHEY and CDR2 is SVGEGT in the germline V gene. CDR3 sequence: CASSLLGGGLGDEQFF. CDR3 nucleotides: TGTGCCAGCAGCCTACTTGGGGGGGGGCTTGGGGATGAGCAGTTCTTC.

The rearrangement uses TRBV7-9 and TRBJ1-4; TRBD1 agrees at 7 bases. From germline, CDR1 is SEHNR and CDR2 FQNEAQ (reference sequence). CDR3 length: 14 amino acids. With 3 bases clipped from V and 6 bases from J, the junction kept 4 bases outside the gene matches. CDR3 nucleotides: TGTGCCAGCAGCTTGGGGACAGTGTATGAAAAACTGTTTTTT. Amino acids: CASSLGTVYEKLFF.

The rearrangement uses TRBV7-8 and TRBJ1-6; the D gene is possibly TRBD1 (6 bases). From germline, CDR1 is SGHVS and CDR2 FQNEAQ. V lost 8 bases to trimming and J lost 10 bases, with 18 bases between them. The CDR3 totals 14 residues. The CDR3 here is CASRLLGDNSPLHF. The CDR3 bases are TGTGCCAGCCGACTACTAGGGGACAACTCACCCCTCCACTTT.

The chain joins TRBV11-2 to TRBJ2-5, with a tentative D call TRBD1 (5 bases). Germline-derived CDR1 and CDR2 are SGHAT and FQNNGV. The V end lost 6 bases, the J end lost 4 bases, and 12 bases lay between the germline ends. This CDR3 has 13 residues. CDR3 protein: CASSSGSRETQYF. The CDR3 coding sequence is TGTGCCAGCAGTTCAGGGTCACGAGAGACCCAGTACTTC.

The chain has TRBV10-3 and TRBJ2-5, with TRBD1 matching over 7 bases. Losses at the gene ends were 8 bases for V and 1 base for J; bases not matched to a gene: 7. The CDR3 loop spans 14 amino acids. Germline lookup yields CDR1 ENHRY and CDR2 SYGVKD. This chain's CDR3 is CAIARDSFQETQYF. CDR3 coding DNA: TGTGCCATCGCCCGGGACAGCTTCCAAGAGACCCAGTACTTC.